A single sample is the source of the 7 T cell receptor beta chains below, sequenced in a study of Ad26.COV2.S vaccination and SARS-CoV-2 variants. Generated by immunoSEQ multiplex PCR, the TCRdb table keeps only in-frame clones and is missing some. This sample carries some 330,000 clones, 85% to 90% of them seen once, and the ten largest clones take roughly 6%. This sample's treatment: 19 received Ad26.COV2.S at low or high dose, single or two shots; several received placebo; per-sample allocation not given. The investigators took samples on day 63 after the first vaccine or placebo injection. The sequences come from peripheral blood, collected in a trial of Ad26.COV2.S vaccine versus placebo. These receptors all come from a person aged 18-65 years who received the Ad26.COV2.S COVID-19 vaccine or a placebo.

This clone was observed a single time. This rearrangement joins TRBV27 to TRBJ1-4, with D possibly TRBD1 on 5 matching bases. Germline CDR1 reads MNHEY; CDR2 reads SMNVEV (reference sequence). The CDR3 length is 14 residues. V lost 2 bases, J lost 6 bases, and 10 bases lay in between. The CDR3 DNA reads as TGTGCCAGCAGTTTAGGACAAGGGTATGAAAAACTGTTTTTT. Translated: CASSLGQGYEKLFF.

The chain carries TRBV19 and TRBJ1-1; D perhaps matches TRBD1 (5 bases). Trimming shortened V by 4 bases and J by 1 base, and 19 bases separated the two germline ends. Germline V gene lookup returns CDR1 LNHDA and CDR2 SQIVND (reference sequence). There are 17 residues in the CDR3. CDR3 sequence (DNA): TGTGCCAGTAGTACCCCGCGTGGGGGGGTGGGGAACACTGAAGCTTTCTTT. Its translation: CASSTPRGGVGNTEAFF. Variable domain in full (rest from reference TRBV19 and TRBJ1-1): DGGITQSPKYLFRKEGQNVTLSCEQNLNHDAMYWYRQDPGQGLRLIYYSQIVNDFQKGDIAEGYSVSREKKESFPLTVTSAQKNPTAFYLCASSTPRGGVGNTEAFFGQGTRLTVV.

This sequence joins TRBV28 and TRBJ2-1; D possibly matches TRBD1 or TRBD2 (5 bases each). This CDR3 contains 13 residues. CDR1 is MDHEN and CDR2 is SYDVKM in the germline V gene. Deletions cut 6 bases from V and 9 bases from J, with 15 bases between. CDR3 sequence: CASRTSGGGEQFF. CDR3 in DNA: TGTGCCAGCAGAACGTCTGGTGGGGGTGAGCAGTTCTTC.

The rearrangement uses TRBV6-2 or TRBV6-3 and TRBJ1-5, with TRBD1 as a possible D gene (5 bases). The CDR3 is made up of 13 amino acids. Looked up from germline, CDR1 is MNHEY and CDR2 is SVGEGT. Trimming left V 4 bases short and J 5 bases short, with 9 bases between. Here the CDR3 DNA reads TGTGCCAGCAGTTCCGACAGCCATCAGCCCCAGCATTTT. Its protein is CASSSDSHQPQHF.

This rearrangement joins TRBV7-8 to TRBJ2-5; D is possibly TRBD1 or TRBD2 (6 bases each). V lost 7 bases, J lost 5 bases, and 17 bases lay in between. This CDR3 has 14 amino acids. CDR1 and CDR2 from the germline V gene are SGHVS and FQNEAQ. CDR3 residues: CASNRIGGLETQYF. CDR3 sequence (DNA): TGTGCCAGCAACAGGATAGGGGGGCTGGAGACCCAGTACTTC.

This chain connects TRBV4-1 to TRBJ1-6; D is ambiguous. Per the germline V gene, CDR1 is MGHRA and CDR2 is YSYEKL. V was pared by 1 base and J by 10 bases, with 11 bases between. CDR3 length: 14 amino acids. The CDR3 DNA sequence: TGCGCCAGCAGCCAAGTTCAGGTGAGGTCACCCCTCCACTTT. Protein: CASSQVQVRSPLHF.

The rearrangement uses TRBV11-3 and TRBJ2-3; 11 bases fit TRBD2. With 5 bases clipped from V and 4 bases from J, the junction kept 8 bases outside the gene matches. Germline CDR1 reads SGHNT; CDR2 reads YENEEA. The CDR3 extends over 16 amino acids. The CDR3 region has the DNA TGTGCCAGCAGCCAACGCGTACTAGCGGGAGCAGATACGCAGTATTTT. It yields the protein CASSQRVLAGADTQYF. The full variable domain, rest sourced from reference TRBV11-3 and TRBJ2-3, is EAGVVQSPRYKIIEKKQPVAFWCNPISGHNTLYWYLQNLGQGPELLIRYENEEAVDDSQLPKDRFSAERLKGVDSTLKIQPAELGDSAVYLCASSQRVLAGADTQYFGPGTRLTVL.